The clone carrying this T cell receptor beta chain was seen many times. This entry comes from a study of T-cell reconstitution after alpha-beta-depleted transplantation in children. The length of the CDR3 is 14 residues. The V gene's germline CDR1 is MNHEY and CDR2 SVGAGI. V shed 4 bases and J shed 1 base, with 7 bases lying between them. The library targeted TCRbeta and was prepared with unique molecular identifiers. One entry per CDR3 protein results from TCRdb running MiXCR on the PCR reads. The sample records approximately 640,000 distinct CDR3 sequences, 16% being singletons. The chain links TRBV6-5 to TRBJ2-2, with D unresolved. The sample here was PBMCs from the stem cell graft donor, taken from the stem cell graft. The TCR originated in a human donor who donated a stem cell graft to a child with acute myeloid leukemia. CDR3 residues: CASSSQQNTGELFF. The DNA of the CDR3 is TGTGCCAGCAGTTCTCAGCAGAACACCGGGGAGCTGTTTTTT.